A single sample gave rise to the 9 T cell receptor beta chains below, sequenced in a study of beta chain features in type 1 diabetes. Expressed TCRB transcripts were sequenced, since all the RNA that had been isolated was reverse transcribed. The protocol was immunoSEQ multiplex PCR, while the TCRdb copy is restricted to in-frame clones and leaves out a portion. The table shows a few hundred thousand clones, with 9.5% to 12% occurring only once. Material for sequencing was naive CD4+ T cells from blood. The receptors here all came from a woman aged 25-40 years in good health.

This clone was counted only a few times. The chain recombines TRBV28 with TRBJ1-2; D unresolved. Deletions cut 7 bases from V and 7 bases from J, with 19 bases between. The germline V gene has CDR1 MDHEN and CDR2 SYDVKM. The CDR3 length is 14 residues. CDR3 in DNA: TGTGCCAGCACTGTGTCGATCGCCGCGCCTGGCTACACCTTC. As protein: CASTVSIAAPGYTF.

This clone was counted a few times. The chain has TRBV5-4 and TRBJ2-6, with 7 bases matching TRBD1. The CDR3 spans 17 residues. Germline values: CDR1 SGHNT, CDR2 YYREEE (reference sequence). The J segment lost 0 bases and the V segment lost 4 bases, leaving 7 bases of the junction unmatched. CDR3 sequence (DNA): TGTGCCAGCAGCATTCCAACAGGGGTCTCTGGGGCCAACGTCCTGACTTTC. This encodes CASSIPTGVSGANVLTF.

The rearrangement joins TRBV28 to TRBJ2-5; a weak D match, TRBD2 (6 bases). V was shortened by 2 bases and J by 5 bases, with 12 bases between the two germline ends. Per germline, CDR1 MDHEN and CDR2 SYDVKM. This CDR3 region has 14 residues. The DNA of the CDR3 is TGTGCCAGCAGTTTAGGAGGGCAAAGCGAGACCCAGTACTTC. It yields the protein CASSLGGQSETQYF. The full variable domain, rest sourced from reference TRBV28 and TRBJ2-5, is DVKVTQSSRYLVKRTGEKVFLECVQDMDHENMFWYRQDPGLGLRLIYFSYDVKMKEKGDIPEGYSVSREKKERFSLILESASTNQTSMYLCASSLGGQSETQYFGPGTRLLVL.

This clone appeared a few times. CDR3 loop: CASPGTGAAGGYGYTF. CDR3 sequence (DNA): TGTGCCAGCCCCGGGACAGGGGCCGCTGGGGGTTATGGCTACACCTTC. This chain uses TRBV21-1 with TRBJ1-2; the table's TRBD1 call for D was not verified on the DNA. TRBV21-1 is tagged as a pseudogene. This CDR3 comprises 16 residues.

This clone was recorded a few times. The chain uses TRBV14 and TRBJ2-5, with D perhaps TRBD2 (5 bases). This CDR3 is built from 12 residues. CDR1 is SGHDN and CDR2 is FVKESK in the germline V gene. Trimming shortened V by 3 bases and J by 3 bases, and 5 bases separated the two germline ends. The CDR3 loop reads CASSQREETQYF. In nucleotides, the CDR3 is TGTGCCAGCAGCCAGAGGGAAGAGACCCAGTACTTC.

This clone has a handful of counts. The V gene is TRBV7-2, the J gene TRBJ2-1; a possible D gene is TRBD2 (5 bases). CDR1 and CDR2 (germline): SGHTA, FQGNSA. The CDR3 extends over 12 amino acids. V lost 2 bases and J lost 15, with 14 bases in between. For the CDR3, the DNA is TGTGCCAGCAGCTTACCGGGGAAATCGCCGTTCTTC. Its protein is CASSLPGKSPFF.

This clone was seen a few times. The V gene is TRBV4-3, the J gene TRBJ2-6; perhaps TRBD1 as D (5 bases). Germline CDR1 is LGHNA and CDR2 is YSLEER. Between the trimmed V and J ends, which lost 0 bases and 1 base, there was a span of 7 bases. The CDR3 length is 16 residues. The CDR3 spells CASSQEGQSGANVLTF. The CDR3 nucleotides are TGCGCCAGCAGCCAAGAGGGGCAATCTGGGGCCAACGTCCTGACTTTC.

This sequence joins TRBV6-1 and TRBJ2-1; D gene unclear. Between the trimmed V and J ends, which lost 3 bases and 10 bases, there was a span of 13 bases. CDR1 is MNHNS and CDR2 is SASEGT in the germline V gene. This CDR3 region has 13 residues. The CDR3 DNA reads TGTGCCAGCAGTGATAACTCCGGGTTGGAGCAGTTCTTC. Translation gives CASSDNSGLEQFF.

The chain carries TRBV5-1 and TRBJ2-7; 11 nucleotides line up with TRBD2. This CDR3 is built from 16 residues. V shed 1 base, J shed 2 bases, and the junction held 5 bases outside the gene matches. The germline V gene has CDR1 SGHRS and CDR2 YFSETQ. The CDR3 region has the DNA TGCGCCAGCAGCTTGCCGGGACTAGCGGCCACCTACGAGCAGTACTTC. Protein: CASSLPGLAATYEQYF.